The 28 T cell receptor beta chains below were found in one sample sequenced in a study of shared clonotypes between healthy human individuals. Method: immunoSEQ multiplex PCR; TCRdb's copy keeps in-frame clones and lacks some. The sample carries about 2.3 million clones, approximately 93% recorded once. The material sequenced was naive CD4+ T cells from PBMCs. The sample's subset: CD45RA+ positively selected. These receptors were obtained from a man aged 18 to 29 in good health. Some clones in this sample may be carry-over from other donors' samples.

In DNA, the CDR3 is TGTGCCAGTAAGGGACGCAATCAGCCCCAGCATTTT. As protein: CASKGRNQPQHF. The V call is TRBV19, the J call TRBJ1-5, with a weak D call TRBD1 (5 bases). The CDR3 has 12 residues. Trimming stripped 7 bases from V and 2 bases from J, with 6 bases between. CDR1 LNHDA and CDR2 SQIVND come from the germline V gene (reference sequence).

The chain joins TRBV28 to TRBJ2-2; 8 positions match TRBD1. Losses at the gene ends were 4 bases for V and 5 bases for J; bases not matched to a gene: 9. CDR1 and CDR2 (germline): MDHEN, SYDVKM. CDR3 length: 16 residues. The DNA of the CDR3 is TGTGCCAGCAGTTCCCGTGGCAGGGGGCCAACCGGGGAGCTGTTTTTT. Encoded protein: CASSSRGRGPTGELFF.

This clone was counted between two and nine times. This may be a read error: a much more frequent sequence differs by one nucleotide. The chain couples TRBV9 to TRBJ1-1; D unclear. V lost 5 bases to trimming and J lost 1 base, with 9 bases between them. This CDR3 is 13 amino acids long. The germline gives CDR1 SGDLS, CDR2 YYNGEE. CDR3 region: CASSGLGNTEAFF. The CDR3 DNA sequence: TGTGCCAGCAGTGGACTGGGGAACACTGAAGCTTTCTTT.

This chain uses TRBV14 with TRBJ1-2; TRBD1 aligns across 10 bases. V gave up 5 bases and J gave up 7 bases; unmatched junction bases: 7. In germline, CDR1 is SGHDN, CDR2 FVKESK. The CDR3 runs 14 residues. The CDR3 DNA sequence: TGTGCCAGCAGCTGGGGACAGGGGCGTTTTGGCTACACCTTC. It encodes CASSWGQGRFGYTF.

The CDR3 loop is CASSWGLAGEGETQYF. CDR3 nucleotide sequence: TGTGCCAGCAGTTGGGGACTAGCGGGAGAGGGGGAGACCCAGTACTTC. The chain employs TRBV6-5 and TRBJ2-5, with 14 nucleotides matching TRBD2. The trim removed 4 bases at V and 5 bases at J, leaving 6 bases unmatched. This CDR3 region has 16 residues. Germline V lookup: CDR1 MNHEY, CDR2 SVGAGI.

V is TRBV28 and J is TRBJ2-3; possibly TRBD2 for D (6 bases). Germline V CDR1 and CDR2: MDHEN, SYDVKM. The CDR3 length is 13 residues. V was cut by 10 bases and J by 1 base, with 12 bases left in between. The CDR3: CATGGIGTDTQYF. The CDR3 DNA is TGTGCCACCGGAGGGATTGGCACAGATACGCAGTATTTT.

Of note for this clone: Within the sample, other DNA sequences also encode this same CDR3. V usage is TRBV18 and J usage is TRBJ2-7; the D gene is possibly TRBD1 (5 bases). V dropped 2 bases and J dropped 4 bases, with 12 bases sitting between them. The germline CDR1 and CDR2 sequences are KGHSH and LQKENI. This CDR3 is 14 amino acids long. As DNA, the CDR3 is TGTGCCAGCTCACCAGGGGCCGGGCCGTACGAGCAGTACTTC. This gives the protein CASSPGAGPYEQYF.

Points on this clone: The same CDR3 arises from other DNA sequences in this sample as well. The CDR3 is CASSPGNTDTQYF. The CDR3 DNA follows: TGTGCCAGCTCGCCGGGGAACACAGATACGCAGTATTTT. V is TRBV18 and J is TRBJ2-3, with D maybe TRBD2 (5 bases). V was pared by 6 bases and J by 2 bases, with 9 bases between. This CDR3 is 13 amino acids long. CDR1 and CDR2 (germline): KGHSH, LQKENI.

A remark on this clone: This sample includes further DNA sequences coding for the same CDR3. This sequence joins TRBV27 and TRBJ2-7; D not certain. Germline V gene data show CDR1 as MNHEY and CDR2 as SMNVEV (reference sequence). The CDR3 is 11 amino acids. V was pared by 6 bases and J by 7 bases, with 10 bases between. CDR3 sequence: CASSLSGEQYF. CDR3 in DNA: TGTGCCAGCAGCCTCTCCGGGGAGCAGTACTTC.

This clone was observed a single time. The chain links TRBV10-3 to TRBJ2-3; 12 bases are a match to TRBD2. Trimming took 6 bases from V and 4 from J; bases not matched to a gene: 8. Germline V CDR1 and CDR2: ENHRY, SYGVKD. CDR3 length: 16 amino acids. The CDR3 bases are TGTGCCATCAGCGGAAGACTAGCGGGAGTGGCAGATACGCAGTATTTT. Encoded protein: CAISGRLAGVADTQYF.

The rearrangement joins TRBV7-6 to TRBJ2-1, with 10 bases that match TRBD2. The V segment lost 1 base and the J segment 1 base; nucleotides outside the gene matches: 4. The germline CDR1 and CDR2 sequences are SGHVS and FNYEAQ. The CDR3 spans 17 residues. The CDR3 region has the DNA TGTGCCAGCAGCTTAGGGCTAGCGGGAGAATCCTACAATGAGCAGTTCTTC. It specifies CASSLGLAGESYNEQFF.

This sequence joins TRBV18 and TRBJ2-1; D remains unclear. The CDR3 has 15 amino acids. V was shortened by 3 bases and J by 5 bases, with 14 bases between the two germline ends. CDR1 is KGHSH and CDR2 is LQKENI in the germline V gene. The CDR3 protein is CASSPLSAADNEQFF. CDR3 coding DNA: TGTGCCAGCTCACCTCTGAGTGCTGCGGACAATGAGCAGTTCTTC.

The chain is built from TRBV2 and TRBJ2-5; D not resolved. The ends were cut back, 4 bases at V and 1 base at J, with 10 bases in the middle. The germline V gene encodes CDR1 SNHLY and CDR2 FYNNEI. The CDR3 runs 14 residues. The CDR3 spells CASSVALTQETQYF. The CDR3 bases are TGTGCCAGCAGTGTGGCACTGACCCAAGAGACCCAGTACTTC.

Comment on this clone: The sample carries other DNA sequences with the same CDR3. The genes are TRBV28 and TRBJ1-2; the D is unclear. This CDR3 is 14 amino acids long. V was shortened by 3 bases and J by 2 bases, with 10 bases between the two germline ends. Germline CDR1 reads MDHEN; CDR2 reads SYDVKM. The CDR3: CASSFSGTNYGYTF. Written as DNA, the CDR3 is TGTGCCAGCAGTTTTTCGGGAACGAACTATGGCTACACCTTC.

This chain links TRBV29-1 with TRBJ2-1; tentatively, D is TRBD2 (5 bases). The CDR3 runs to 14 residues. CDR1 SQVTM and CDR2 ANQGSEA come from the germline V gene. The V and J ends lost 4 bases and 6 bases respectively, with 16 bases between them. The CDR3 DNA reads as TGCAGCGTTGGTCGGGGAAGCGGATTCAATGAGCAGTTCTTC. It translates to CSVGRGSGFNEQFF.

This chain links TRBV9 with TRBJ2-3, with 7 bases lining up with TRBD1. Per germline, CDR1 SGDLS and CDR2 YYNGEE. The V and J ends lost 1 base and 0 bases, in that order; junction bases with no gene match: 5. The CDR3 runs 16 residues. CDR3 DNA: TGTGCCAGCAGCGTATCAAGGGGGCCTAGCACAGATACGCAGTATTTT. Translated, it gives CASSVSRGPSTDTQYF.

This rearrangement joins TRBV2 to TRBJ2-6; a possible D gene is TRBD1 (6 bases). Looked up from germline, CDR1 is SNHLY and CDR2 is FYNNEI. The CDR3 contains 18 residues. Trimming removed 4 bases at V and 0 bases at J, with 16 bases between. The CDR3 region has the DNA TGTGCCAGCAGTGGCCGGGACATAAGATTCTCTGGGGCCAACGTCCTGACTTTC. It codes for CASSGRDIRFSGANVLTF.

The chain joins TRBV5-8 to TRBJ2-3; D uncertain. Germline values: CDR1 SGHTS, CDR2 YDEGEE. The V end lost 4 bases, the J end lost 11 bases, and 23 bases lay between the germline ends. CDR3 length equals 15 residues. CDR3 region: CASSAVGWADSRQYF. Here the CDR3 DNA reads TGTGCCAGCAGCGCTGTTGGGTGGGCCGATTCAAGGCAGTATTTT.

Details on this clone: Other nucleotide sequences in the sample specify the same CDR3. V gene TRBV28 combines with J gene TRBJ2-7; D remains ambiguous. CDR3 length: 13 amino acids. Germline CDR1 is MDHEN and CDR2 is SYDVKM. Between the trimmed V and J ends, which lost 2 bases and 3 bases, there was a span of 8 bases. As DNA, the CDR3 is TGTGCCAGCAGTTTAGGCCGCAACTACGAGCAGTACTTC. Protein sequence: CASSLGRNYEQYF.

In its sample, this clone was seen once. CDR3 nucleotide sequence: TGTGCCAGCAGTCCCTTGTCACCTACCCCTGGCTACACCTTC. This gives the protein CASSPLSPTPGYTF. The rearrangement joins TRBV28 to TRBJ1-2, with D uncertain. CDR1 is MDHEN, CDR2 SYDVKM, per germline. This CDR3 contains 14 residues. The ends were cut back, 5 bases at V and 7 bases at J, with 17 bases in the middle.

This chain joins TRBV5-4 and TRBJ1-1; tentatively, D is TRBD1 (5 bases). CDR3 length: 14 amino acids. Trimming shortened V by 6 bases and J by 4 bases, and 16 bases separated the two germline ends. Germline CDR1 SGHNT, CDR2 YYREEE (reference sequence). CDR3 sequence: CASTSFGGATEAFF. In DNA, the CDR3 is TGTGCCAGCACCTCATTCGGGGGAGCCACTGAAGCTTTCTTT.

The chain combines TRBV30 with TRBJ2-1; 10 bases align to TRBD2. Germline V gene lookup returns CDR1 GTSNPN and CDR2 SVGIG (reference sequence). This CDR3 has 16 amino acids. Germline trimming cut 3 bases from V and 2 bases from J; bases unmatched to any gene: 7. The CDR3 spells CAWRPGSGRAYNEQFF. In DNA, the CDR3 is TGTGCCTGGAGGCCTGGAAGCGGGAGGGCCTACAATGAGCAGTTCTTC.

CDR3 DNA: TGCGCCAGCAGCTTGGGAACTGGGGCCGGGGGCACTGAAGCTTTCTTT. Encoded protein: CASSLGTGAGGTEAFF. The chain employs TRBV5-1 and TRBJ1-1; tentatively, D is TRBD1 (5 bases). V gave up 0 bases and J gave up 4 bases, with 16 bases separating them. Germline V gene sequence: CDR1 SGHRS, CDR2 YFSETQ. The CDR3 runs 16 residues.

The chain joins TRBV15 to TRBJ1-2; 8 nucleotides align to TRBD1. The CDR3 covers 16 residues. Germline CDR1 reads LNHNV; CDR2 reads YYDKDF (reference sequence). V lost 0 bases to trimming and J lost 2 bases; unmatched junction nucleotides: 5. Written as DNA, the CDR3 is TGTGCCACCAGCAGAGATAGGCAGGGGGCAAACTATGGCTACACCTTC. As protein: CATSRDRQGANYGYTF.

The genes are TRBV5-1 and TRBJ1-1; D might be TRBD1 (5 bases). This CDR3 contains 15 residues. V was clipped by 3 bases and J by 2 bases, with 14 bases between them. Germline CDR1 SGHRS, CDR2 YFSETQ. CDR3 DNA: TGCGCCAGCAGCTCCCTTGGGGCAGGTAACACTGAAGCTTTCTTT. Translation gives CASSSLGAGNTEAFF.

The J gene is TRBJ2-4, the V gene TRBV30, with 9 bases matching TRBD2. CDR1 is GTSNPN and CDR2 is SVGIG in the germline V gene (reference sequence). This CDR3 has 16 amino acids. The V and J ends lost 2 bases and 6 bases, in that order; junction bases with no gene match: 11. Here the CDR3 reads CAWSYVASGTRNIQYF. For the CDR3, the DNA is TGTGCCTGGAGTTATGTGGCTAGCGGGACGAGAAACATTCAGTACTTC. Together with reference TRBV30 and TRBJ2-4, the CDR3 gives the full variable domain: SQTIHQWPATLVQPVGSPLSLECTVEGTSNPNLYWYRQAAGRGLQLLFYSVGIGQISSEVPQNLSASRPQDRQFILSSKKLLLSDSGFYLCAWSYVASGTRNIQYFGAGTRLSVL.

The chain employs TRBV11-2 and TRBJ2-5, with TRBD1 identical over 7 bases. The CDR3 extends over 16 amino acids. Germline trimming cut 4 bases from V and 7 bases from J; bases unmatched to any gene: 15. Germline V gene sequence: CDR1 SGHAT, CDR2 FQNNGV. The CDR3 bases are TGTGCCAGCAGCTCTGCTGGACAGGCAGGAGGTCTGACCCAGTACTTC. It specifies CASSSAGQAGGLTQYF.

About this clone: Distinct nucleotide sequences in the sample also encode this CDR3. The genes are TRBV19 and TRBJ1-2; D call uncertain. There are 12 residues in the CDR3. V lost 6 bases to trimming and J lost 6 bases, with 11 bases between them. CDR1 is LNHDA, CDR2 SQIVND, per germline (reference sequence). The CDR3 here is CASSPPGDGYTF. In nucleotides, the CDR3 is TGTGCCAGTAGCCCCCCCGGCGATGGCTACACCTTC.